This T cell receptor (beta chain) was captured in a study of chronic HIV infection and antiretroviral therapy. The CDR3 runs 13 residues. Germline V gene sequence: CDR1 MDHEN, CDR2 SYDVKM. The V gene end was trimmed by 6 bases and the J gene end by 2 bases; junction bases not matched to a gene: 4. TCRdb re-derived calls from the 5' RACE reads in MiXCR, one entry per CDR3 protein. The sample shows tens of thousands of distinct CDR3 sequences, roughly 8.8% of them seen only once. The clonotype was recovered from an adult who had HIV and had not received antiretroviral therapy, or was an uninfected healthy control (not recorded which). Sample: peripheral blood. The J gene is TRBJ2-7, the V gene TRBV28; TRBD1 matches at 7 bases. In DNA, the CDR3 is TGTGCCAGCAGGGGGACAGTCACCTACGAGCAGTACTTC. As protein: CASRGTVTYEQYF.